Listed below are T cell receptor beta chains from one sample, sequenced in a study of blood T cells in healthy people across ages. TCRdb processed the 5' RACE reads anew with MiXCR; each CDR3 protein has one entry. The repertoire holds roughly 1,800,000 distinct CDR3 sequences, roughly 49% seen once, with approximately 2% in the top ten. The sample was blood. Every receptor here comes from a middle-aged woman in good health. Each CDR3 is given with its conserved first and last residue. D genes are given only for firm matches. Clone size is given for some rows only: seen once, a few or many times, or a class if the clone is expanded.

J gene | CDR3 length | D gene | V gene | clone size | CDR3 DNA | CDR3 protein
TRBJ2-5 | 15 | NA | TRBV2 | NA | TGTGCCAGCAGTGAAGCAGCGCGGGGTCGGGAGACCCAGTACTTC | CASSEAARGRETQYF
TRBJ2-7 | 16 | NA | TRBV6-2/TRBV6-3 | NA | TGTGCCAGCAGCCCCGACGCGGAACTCCCCCCCTACGAGCAGTACTTC | CASSPDAELPPYEQYF
TRBJ1-4 | 14 | NA | TRBV20-1 | NA | TGCAGTGCTAGTATGCTCGGCGGGGAGAAAAAACTGTTTTTT | CSASMLGGEKKLFF
TRBJ2-1 | 13 | NA | TRBV4-1 | NA | TGCGCCAGCAGCCAAGATCATCGAGACCAGCAGTTCTTC | CASSQDHRDQQFF
TRBJ2-1 | 13 | NA | TRBV5-1 | NA | TGCGCCAGCAGCTGGTCGACAGCTAATGAGCAGTTCTTC | CASSWSTANEQFF
TRBJ2-1 | 17 | TRBD1 | TRBV4-3 | NA | TGCGCCAGCAGCCAAGATGCCGTAAGTGGCAGGGGGAATGAGCAGTTCTTC | CASSQDAVSGRGNEQFF
TRBJ2-6 | 17 | NA | TRBV7-2 | NA | TGTGCCAGCAGCTTAGCGCCCACCAGCTCTGGGGCCAACGTCCCGACTTTC | CASSLAPTSSGANVPTF
TRBJ2-7 | 15 | NA | TRBV6-5 | NA | TGTGCCAGCAGTTACTCGAACGGGGGAGGCTACGAGCAGTACTTC | CASSYSNGGGYEQYF
TRBJ2-7 | 13 | NA | TRBV27 | NA | TGTGCCAGCAGAGGCGGTTTCTCCTACGAGCAGTACTTC | CASRGGFSYEQYF
TRBJ2-5 | 13 | TRBD1 | TRBV7-2 | NA | TGTGCCAGCAGCTCCCACAGACAGGGGACCCAGTACTTC | CASSSHRQGTQYF
TRBJ2-1 | 17 | TRBD1 | TRBV29-1 | NA | TGCAGCGTGGAAGCGCCCTTAGGGACAGCCTTATACAATGAGCAGTTCTTC | CSVEAPLGTALYNEQFF
TRBJ2-5 | 15 | NA | TRBV20-1 | NA | TGCAGTGCTAGTGAGATCGAAGGCCGGGGGGAGACCCAGTACTTC | CSASEIEGRGETQYF
TRBJ2-3 | 15 | NA | TRBV7-2 | NA | TGTGCCAGCAGCTTTGACAGGCGAACCACAGATACGCAGTATTTT | CASSFDRRTTDTQYF
TRBJ2-5 | 16 | TRBD1 | TRBV12-3/TRBV12-4 | many | TGTGCCAGCAGTCCGACCGGGACAGGGCTCCAAGAGACCCAGTACTTC | CASSPTGTGLQETQYF
TRBJ1-2 | 15 | NA | TRBV7-2 | NA | TGTGCCAGCAGCTTAGTAAGGGATGGGTTTGGTGGCTACACCTTC | CASSLVRDGFGGYTF
TRBJ2-4 | 13 | TRBD2 | TRBV3-1 | NA | TGTGCCAGCAGCCAACGACTAGCGAACATTCAGTACTTC | CASSQRLANIQYF
TRBJ1-4 | 15 | NA | TRBV7-2 | few | TGTGCCAGCAGCCGAGAAGGCAGCTATAATGAAAAACTGTTTTTT | CASSREGSYNEKLFF
TRBJ2-3 | 20 | TRBD2 | TRBV7-2 | once | TGTGCCAGCAGCCCGAGGGGTTCCGGACTAGCGGGGGGGAGCACAGATACGCAGTATTTT | CASSPRGSGLAGGSTDTQYF
TRBJ2-7 | 15 | NA | TRBV28 | NA | TGTGCCAGCAGAAACCGGGACTCCGACCTATACGAGCAGTACTTC | CASRNRDSDLYEQYF
TRBJ2-5 | 16 | NA | TRBV18 | NA | TGTGCCAGCTCACCACCGAATAAGGGGGTACAAGAGACCCAGTACTTC | CASSPPNKGVQETQYF
TRBJ2-1 | 13 | NA | TRBV12-3/TRBV12-4 | NA | TGTGCCAGCAACAGGGAAGACTACAATGAGCAGTTCTTC | CASNREDYNEQFF
TRBJ2-1 | 15 | NA | TRBV20-1 | NA | TGCAGTGCTCACCAGGGGGGGGTCTCCTACAATGAGCAGTTCTTC | CSAHQGGVSYNEQFF
TRBJ1-2 | 18 | TRBD1 | TRBV9 | few | TGTGCCAGCAGCGTAACAGGAGACAACAGGGGGTTAAGCTATGGCTACACCTTC | CASSVTGDNRGLSYGYTF
TRBJ2-3 | 14 | NA | TRBV6-5 | few | TGTGCCAGCAGTTACGCCTCTAGCACAGATACGCAGTATTTT | CASSYASSTDTQYF
TRBJ2-6 | 17 | NA | TRBV20-1 | NA | TGCAGTGCTAGGGGCCGAAACAAACTCTCTGGGGCCAACGTCCTGACTTTC | CSARGRNKLSGANVLTF
TRBJ2-3 | 18 | NA | TRBV20-1 | NA | TGCAGTGCTAGAGATCATCTAGATAACTCACATAGCACAGATACGCAGTATTTT | CSARDHLDNSHSTDTQYF
TRBJ2-6 | 16 | NA | TRBV12-3/TRBV12-4 | few | TGTGCCAGCACCTCCGGGACCCTAACTGGGGCCAACGTCCTGACTTTC | CASTSGTLTGANVLTF
TRBJ2-7 | 15 | TRBD2 | TRBV20-1 | few | TGCAGTGCTGGGACCCTAGCGGGGGCTGAGGTCGAGCAGTACTTC | CSAGTLAGAEVEQYF
TRBJ2-1 | 15 | NA | TRBV4-1 | NA | TGCGCCAGCAGCCTGCCACGGGCGGCCATCAATGAGCAGTTCTTC | CASSLPRAAINEQFF
TRBJ2-5 | 14 | NA | TRBV6-5 | NA | TGTGCCAGCGGGCGGGGCTCCCCGCAAGAGACCCAGTACTTC | CASGRGSPQETQYF
TRBJ2-1 | 16 | NA | TRBV7-6 | NA | TGTGCCAGCAGCCCTAGGAGATCTAGCTCCTACAATGAGCAGTTCTTC | CASSPRRSSSYNEQFF
TRBJ2-5 | 13 | TRBD1 | TRBV15 | few | TGTGCCACCAGTGGGACAGGAGTAGAGACCCAGTACTTC | CATSGTGVETQYF
TRBJ2-1 | 14 | TRBD2 | TRBV29-1 | NA | TGCAGCGCTGGAATAGCGGGGTTCGCCTACGAGCAGTTCTTC | CSAGIAGFAYEQFF
TRBJ2-5 | 14 | TRBD1 | TRBV12-3/TRBV12-4 | many | TGTGCCAGCAGCTCAACAGGGGCGCAAGAGACCCAGTACTTC | CASSSTGAQETQYF
TRBJ1-2 | 17 | TRBD1 | TRBV27 | few | TGTGCCAGCAGTTCACCGACAGGGGGCGGTGGAGACTATGGCTACACCTTC | CASSSPTGGGGDYGYTF
TRBJ2-7 | 12 | NA | TRBV6-1 | NA | TGTGCCAGCAGAAGAAACTTCTACGAGCAGTACTTC | CASRRNFYEQYF
TRBJ2-5 | 15 | NA | TRBV7-6 | once | TGTGCCAGCAGCTTATCGGACAACGGGGAAGAGACCCAGTACTTC | CASSLSDNGEETQYF
TRBJ2-7 | 15 | NA | TRBV21-1 | many | TGTGCCAGCAGCTCCAGACAGGGGGGGAACTACGAGCAGTACTTC | CASSSRQGGNYEQYF
TRBJ1-2 | 12 | NA | TRBV29-1 | NA | TGCAGCGTTGACGGGGGGCCCAGAGGCTACACCTTC | CSVDGGPRGYTF
TRBJ2-5 | 13 | TRBD2 | TRBV5-6 | NA | TGTGCCAGCAGGTCGCGGGGGTCAGAGACCCAGTACTTC | CASRSRGSETQYF